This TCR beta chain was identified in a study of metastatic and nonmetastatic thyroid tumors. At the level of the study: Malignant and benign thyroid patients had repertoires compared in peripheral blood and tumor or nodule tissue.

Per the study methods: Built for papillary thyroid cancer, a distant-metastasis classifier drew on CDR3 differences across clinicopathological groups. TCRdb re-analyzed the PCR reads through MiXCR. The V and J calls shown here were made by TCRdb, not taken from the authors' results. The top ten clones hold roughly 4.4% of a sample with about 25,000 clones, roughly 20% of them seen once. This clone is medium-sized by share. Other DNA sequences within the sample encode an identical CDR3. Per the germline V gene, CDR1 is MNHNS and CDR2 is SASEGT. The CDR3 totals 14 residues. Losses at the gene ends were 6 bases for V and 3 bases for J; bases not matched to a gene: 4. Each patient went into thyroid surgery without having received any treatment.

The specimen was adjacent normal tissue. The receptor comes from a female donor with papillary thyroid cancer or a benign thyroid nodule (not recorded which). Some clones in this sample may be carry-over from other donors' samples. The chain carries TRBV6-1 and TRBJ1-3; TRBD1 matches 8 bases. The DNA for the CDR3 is TGTGCCAGCAGACCCGACAGGGGTGGAAACACCATATATTTT. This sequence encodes CASRPDRGGNTIYF.